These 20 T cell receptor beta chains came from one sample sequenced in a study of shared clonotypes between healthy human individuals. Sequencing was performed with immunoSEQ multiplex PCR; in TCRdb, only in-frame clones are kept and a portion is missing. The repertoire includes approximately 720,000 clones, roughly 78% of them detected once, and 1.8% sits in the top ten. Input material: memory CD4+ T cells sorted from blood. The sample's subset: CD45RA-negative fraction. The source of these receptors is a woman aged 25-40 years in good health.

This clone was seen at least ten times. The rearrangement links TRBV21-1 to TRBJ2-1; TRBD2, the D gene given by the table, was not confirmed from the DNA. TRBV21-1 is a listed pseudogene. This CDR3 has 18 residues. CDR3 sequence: CASSKTATSGKSYNEQFF. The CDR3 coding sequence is TGTGCCAGCAGCAAAACCGCGACTAGCGGGAAGTCCTACAATGAGCAGTTCTTC.

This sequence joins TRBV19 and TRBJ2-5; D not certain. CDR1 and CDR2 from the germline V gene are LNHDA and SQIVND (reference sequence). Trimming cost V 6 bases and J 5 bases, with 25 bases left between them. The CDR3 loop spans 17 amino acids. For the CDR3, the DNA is TGTGCCAGTAGCCCCCCGAATGACGACCCCGCGAGGGAGACCCAGTACTTC. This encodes CASSPPNDDPARETQYF.

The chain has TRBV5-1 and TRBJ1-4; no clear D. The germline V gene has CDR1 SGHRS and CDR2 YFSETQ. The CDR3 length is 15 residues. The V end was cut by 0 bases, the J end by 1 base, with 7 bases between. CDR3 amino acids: CASSLARVTNEKLFF. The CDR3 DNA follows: TGCGCCAGCAGCTTGGCTAGGGTAACTAATGAAAAACTGTTTTTT.

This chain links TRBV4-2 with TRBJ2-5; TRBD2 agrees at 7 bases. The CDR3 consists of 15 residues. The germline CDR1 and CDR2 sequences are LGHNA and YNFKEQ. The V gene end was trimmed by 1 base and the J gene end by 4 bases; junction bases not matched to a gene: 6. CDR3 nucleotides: TGTGCCAGCAGCCAAGTTACGGGAGGTGCAGAGACCCAGTACTTC. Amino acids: CASSQVTGGAETQYF.

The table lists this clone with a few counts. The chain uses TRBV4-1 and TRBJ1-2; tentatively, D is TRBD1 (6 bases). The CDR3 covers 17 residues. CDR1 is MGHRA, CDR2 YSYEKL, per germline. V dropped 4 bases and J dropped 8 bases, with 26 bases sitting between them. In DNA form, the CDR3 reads TGCGCCAGCAGCCGCCAGCGGGACATCGGGATCGTGCTAGGCTACACCTTC. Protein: CASSRQRDIGIVLGYTF.

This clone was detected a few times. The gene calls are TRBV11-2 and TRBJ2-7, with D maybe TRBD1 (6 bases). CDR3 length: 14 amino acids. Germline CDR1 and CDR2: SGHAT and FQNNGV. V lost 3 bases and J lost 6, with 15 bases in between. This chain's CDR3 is CASSLGQGAVEQYF. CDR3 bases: TGTGCCAGCAGCTTGGGACAAGGAGCAGTCGAGCAGTACTTC.

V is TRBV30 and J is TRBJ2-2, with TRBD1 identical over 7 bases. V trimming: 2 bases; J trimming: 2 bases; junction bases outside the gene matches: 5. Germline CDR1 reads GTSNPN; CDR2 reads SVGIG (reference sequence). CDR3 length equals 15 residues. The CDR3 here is CAWSLTGINTGELFF. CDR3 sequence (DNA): TGTGCCTGGAGTTTGACAGGGATAAACACCGGGGAGCTGTTTTTT. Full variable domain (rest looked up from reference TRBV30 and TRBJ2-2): SQTIHQWPATLVQPVGSPLSLECTVEGTSNPNLYWYRQAAGRGLQLLFYSVGIGQISSEVPQNLSASRPQDRQFILSSKKLLLSDSGFYLCAWSLTGINTGELFFGEGSRLTVL.

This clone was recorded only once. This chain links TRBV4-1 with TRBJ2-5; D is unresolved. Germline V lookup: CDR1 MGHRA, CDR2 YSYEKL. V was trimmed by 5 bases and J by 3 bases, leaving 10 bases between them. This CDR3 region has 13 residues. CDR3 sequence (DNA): TGCGCCAGCAGCTGGGGAATTAAAGAGACCCAGTACTTC. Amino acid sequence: CASSWGIKETQYF.

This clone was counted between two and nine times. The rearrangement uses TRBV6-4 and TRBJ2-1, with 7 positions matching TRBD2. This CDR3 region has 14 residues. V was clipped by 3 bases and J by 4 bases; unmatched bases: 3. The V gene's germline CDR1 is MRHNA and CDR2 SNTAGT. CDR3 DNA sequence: TGTGCCAGCAGTGAGCTAGCGGAGTACAATGAGCAGTTCTTC. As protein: CASSELAEYNEQFF.

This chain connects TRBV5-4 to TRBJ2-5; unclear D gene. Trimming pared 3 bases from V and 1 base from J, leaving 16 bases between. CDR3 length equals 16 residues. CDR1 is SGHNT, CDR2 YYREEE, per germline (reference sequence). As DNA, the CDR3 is TGTGCCAGCAGCTGGGCCGGTTCGGGTGGCCAAGAGACCCAGTACTTC. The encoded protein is CASSWAGSGGQETQYF.

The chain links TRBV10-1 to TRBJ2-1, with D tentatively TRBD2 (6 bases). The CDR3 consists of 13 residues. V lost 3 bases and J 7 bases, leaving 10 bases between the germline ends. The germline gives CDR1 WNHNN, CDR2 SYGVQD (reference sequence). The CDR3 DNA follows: TGCGCCAGCAGTGACCCTGGGACTAATGAGCAGTTCTTC. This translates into CASSDPGTNEQFF.

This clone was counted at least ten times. The CDR3 nucleotides are TGTGCCAGCAGCTTAGCTCCTCAGGGGGGGTGGACCGGGGAGCTGTTTTTT. It codes for CASSLAPQGGWTGELFF. The chain joins TRBV7-2 to TRBJ2-2, with D tentatively TRBD1 or TRBD2 (7 bases each). This CDR3 is 17 amino acids long. V shed 0 bases and J shed 5 bases, with 16 bases lying between them. CDR1 is SGHTA and CDR2 is FQGNSA in the germline V gene. Full variable domain (missing parts from reference TRBV7-2 and TRBJ2-2): GAGVSQSPSNKVTEKGKDVELRCDPISGHTALYWYRQSLGQGLEFLIYFQGNSAPDKSGLPSDRFSAERTGGSVSTLTIQRTQQEDSAVYLCASSLAPQGGWTGELFFGEGSRLTVL.

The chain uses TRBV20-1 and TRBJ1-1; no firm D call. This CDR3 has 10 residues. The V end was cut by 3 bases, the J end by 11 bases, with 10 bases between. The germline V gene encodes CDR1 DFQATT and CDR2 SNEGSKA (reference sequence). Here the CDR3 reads CSASDREAFF. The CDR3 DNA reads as TGCAGTGCTAGTGACCGCGAGGCTTTCTTT.

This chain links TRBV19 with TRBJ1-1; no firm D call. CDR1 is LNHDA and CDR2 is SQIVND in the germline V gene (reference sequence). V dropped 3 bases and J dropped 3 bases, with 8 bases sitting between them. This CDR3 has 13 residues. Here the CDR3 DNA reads TGTGCCAGTAGTATCTGGCAGGACACTGAAGCTTTCTTT. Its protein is CASSIWQDTEAFF.

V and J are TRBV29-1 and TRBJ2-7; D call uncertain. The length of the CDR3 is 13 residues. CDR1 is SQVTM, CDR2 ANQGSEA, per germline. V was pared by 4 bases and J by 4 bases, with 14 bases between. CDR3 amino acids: CSVGGGTNYEQYF. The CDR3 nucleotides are TGCAGCGTTGGAGGCGGAACAAATTACGAGCAGTACTTC.

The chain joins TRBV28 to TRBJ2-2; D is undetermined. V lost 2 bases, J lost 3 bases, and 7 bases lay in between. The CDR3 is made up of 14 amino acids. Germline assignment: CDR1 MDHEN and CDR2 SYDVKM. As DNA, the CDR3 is TGTGCCAGCAGTTTAATAAGGGACACCGGGGAGCTGTTTTTT. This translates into CASSLIRDTGELFF. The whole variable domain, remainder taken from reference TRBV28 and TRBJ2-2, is DVKVTQSSRYLVKRTGEKVFLECVQDMDHENMFWYRQDPGLGLRLIYFSYDVKMKEKGDIPEGYSVSREKKERFSLILESASTNQTSMYLCASSLIRDTGELFFGEGSRLTVL.

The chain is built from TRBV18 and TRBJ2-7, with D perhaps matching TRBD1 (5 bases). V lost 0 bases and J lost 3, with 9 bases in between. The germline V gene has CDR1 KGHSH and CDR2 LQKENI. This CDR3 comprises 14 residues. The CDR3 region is CASSPPADSYEQYF. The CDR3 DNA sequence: TGTGCCAGCTCACCACCTGCCGACAGCTACGAGCAGTACTTC.

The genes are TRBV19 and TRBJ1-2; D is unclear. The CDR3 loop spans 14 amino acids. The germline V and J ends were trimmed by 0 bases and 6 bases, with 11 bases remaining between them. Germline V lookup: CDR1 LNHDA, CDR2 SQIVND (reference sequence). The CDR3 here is CASSIDLRLDGYTF. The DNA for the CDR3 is TGTGCCAGTAGTATAGATCTCAGATTGGATGGCTACACCTTC.

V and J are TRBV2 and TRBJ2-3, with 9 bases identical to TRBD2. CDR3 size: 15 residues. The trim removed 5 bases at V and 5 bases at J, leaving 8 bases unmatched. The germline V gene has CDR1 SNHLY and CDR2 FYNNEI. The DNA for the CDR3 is TGTGCCAGCAGTCGGCGGGAGGGCCGTATAGATACGCAGTATTTT. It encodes CASSRREGRIDTQYF.

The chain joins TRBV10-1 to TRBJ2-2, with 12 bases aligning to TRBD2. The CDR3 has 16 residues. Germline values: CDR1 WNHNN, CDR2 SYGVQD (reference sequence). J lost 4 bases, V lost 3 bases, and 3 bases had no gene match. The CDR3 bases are TGCGCCAGCAGTGAACTAGCGGGAGGCCCCACCGGGGAGCTGTTTTTT. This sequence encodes CASSELAGGPTGELFF.